These 9 T cell receptor beta chains share one sample of origin, sequenced in a study of shared clonotypes between healthy human individuals. Generated by immunoSEQ multiplex PCR, the TCRdb table keeps only in-frame clones and is missing some. This sample yields 1.4 million to 1.5 million clones, of which 95% to 97% are seen a single time; roughly 1.2% belongs to the top ten. The sequencing sample was made of naive CD4+ T cells sorted from blood. Subset here: CD45RA+ positively selected. The receptors were gathered from a man aged 25 to 40 in good health.

The chain is built from TRBV20-1 and TRBJ2-3, with TRBD1 identical over 9 bases. Germline V gene sequence: CDR1 DFQATT, CDR2 SNEGSKA (reference sequence). The CDR3 spans 11 residues. The V gene end was trimmed by 1 base and the J gene end by 14 bases; junction bases not matched to a gene: 4. The CDR3, as DNA: TGCAGTGCTAGAGGCGGGACAGGGCTGTATTTT. Amino acids: CSARGGTGLYF.

The chain's CDR3 is CASSLWAGAPDTQYF. The CDR3 DNA follows: TGTGCCAGCAGCTTATGGGCGGGAGCTCCAGATACGCAGTATTTT. The chain employs TRBV11-2 and TRBJ2-3, with 7 positions matching TRBD2. The CDR3 totals 15 residues. The J segment lost 4 bases and the V segment lost 2 bases, leaving 6 bases of the junction unmatched. Germline loops: CDR1 SGHAT, CDR2 FQNNGV.

The chain uses TRBV5-6 and TRBJ1-1; D remains unclear. Per the germline V gene, CDR1 is SGHDT and CDR2 is YYEEEE. This CDR3 comprises 13 residues. Trimming took 4 bases from V and 6 from J, leaving 13 bases between them. The CDR3 sequence: CASSQPPAAEAFF. As DNA, the CDR3 is TGTGCCAGCAGCCAACCCCCGGCGGCTGAAGCTTTCTTT. The complete variable domain, with remaining parts taken from reference TRBV5-6 and TRBJ1-1, reads DAGVTQSPTHLIKTRGQQVTLRCSPKSGHDTVSWYQQALGQGPQFIFQYYEEEERQRGNFPDRFSGHQFPNYSSELNVNALLLGDSALYLCASSQPPAAEAFFGQGTRLTVV.

The chain joins TRBV2 to TRBJ2-5, with TRBD1 matching over 8 bases. V gave up 7 bases and J gave up 2 bases; unmatched junction bases: 9. From germline, CDR1 is SNHLY and CDR2 FYNNEI. This CDR3 has 15 residues. The CDR3 protein is CASTSDRAGQETQYF. The CDR3 bases are TGTGCCAGCACCTCGGACAGGGCTGGGCAAGAGACCCAGTACTTC.

The chain employs TRBV6-4 and TRBJ2-2, with D possibly TRBD2 on 6 matching bases. Trimming stripped 8 bases from V and 12 bases from J, with 19 bases between. CDR1 is MRHNA and CDR2 is SNTAGT in the germline V gene. The CDR3 is made up of 13 amino acids. CDR3: CASRGTPGLKLFF. CDR3 in DNA: TGTGCCAGCCGCGGGACGCCGGGCTTGAAGCTGTTTTTT.

This rearrangement joins TRBV19 to TRBJ1-3; D is ambiguous. Germline CDR1 and CDR2: LNHDA and SQIVND (reference sequence). The V end was cut by 10 bases, the J end by 4 bases, with 20 bases between. CDR3 length equals 15 residues. CDR3 region: CATSSSALRGNTIYF. As DNA, the CDR3 is TGTGCCACGAGTTCTTCCGCCCTGAGAGGAAACACCATATATTTT.

The rearrangement links TRBV5-8 to TRBJ1-4, with a possible D match to TRBD1 (5 bases). Germline CDR1 and CDR2: SGHTS and YDEGEE. This CDR3 contains 14 residues. The V end lost 0 bases, the J end lost 4 bases, and 7 bases lay between the germline ends. CDR3 region: CASSLGGSNEKLFF. CDR3 in DNA: TGTGCCAGCAGCTTGGGGGGGAGTAATGAAAAACTGTTTTTT.

On this clone: Other nucleotide sequences in the sample specify the same CDR3. The gene calls are TRBV6-5 and TRBJ2-5; D remains ambiguous. Germline V gene data show CDR1 as MNHEY and CDR2 as SVGAGI. Deletions cut 4 bases from V and 5 bases from J, with 11 bases between. The CDR3 has 13 residues. Here the CDR3 reads CASSSPGGETQYF. CDR3 sequence (DNA): TGTGCCAGCAGTTCCCCTGGTGGGGAGACCCAGTACTTC.

The chain is built from TRBV9 and TRBJ1-3; D remains unclear. The germline CDR1 and CDR2 sequences are SGDLS and YYNGEE. Deletions cut 4 bases from V and 0 bases from J, with 17 bases between. The CDR3 is made up of 17 amino acids. CDR3 coding DNA: TGTGCCAGCAGCCCAAACCCGGTCAGCTACTCTGGAAACACCATATATTTT. Translated: CASSPNPVSYSGNTIYF.